The source of this T cell receptor beta chain is a study of blood T cell repertoires in COVID-19. Turning to the study itself: The analysed material was cDNA or gDNA that came from T cells, B-cell-depleted T cells, or PBMCs.

The V gene's germline CDR1 is KGHSH and CDR2 LQKENI. This CDR3 comprises 16 residues. With 1 base removed from V and 8 bases from J, the gap between germline ends came to 17 bases. Method: immunoSEQ multiplex PCR; TCRdb's copy keeps in-frame clones and lacks some. In the table there are around 210,000 clones, roughly 90% of which are singletons. The sequenced sample was peripheral blood. The genes are TRBV18 and TRBJ1-4; the D gene is possibly TRBD1 (6 bases). The sequence came from a man aged 50-60 years with COVID-19, enrolled during active disease. Here the CDR3 DNA reads TGTGCCAGCTCACCACTTAGGACAGTTCGCCAGGAAAAACTGTTTTTT. Encoded protein: CASSPLRTVRQEKLFF.